The rows below give T cell receptor beta chains drawn from one sample of a study of T-cell reconstitution after alpha-beta-depleted transplantation in children. TCRdb recomputed calls from the PCR reads with MiXCR, one row per CDR3 protein. The table records approximately 490,000 distinct CDR3 sequences, around 12% of them present only once. Here the sequenced sample was PBMCs from the stem cell graft donor, taken from the stem cell graft. These receptors all stem from a human donor who donated a stem cell graft to a child with combined immunodeficiency. Each CDR3 is given with its conserved first and last residue. D genes are given only for firm matches. The size field is filled for only some rows; it gives once, few, many or a size class.

D	size	V	J	DNA	CDR3
.	.	TRBV15	TRBJ1-4	TGTGCCACCAGCAGAGATGCCCGCACAGGCGAAAAACTGTTTTTT	CATSRDARTGEKLFF
.	.	TRBV5-1	TRBJ1-4	TGCGCCAGCAGCGCATACAGGGATCCTAATGAAAAACTGTTTTTT	CASSAYRDPNEKLFF
.	.	TRBV10-3	TRBJ2-7	TGTGCCATCATGATAGACTACGAGCAGTACTTC	CAIMIDYEQYF
.	.	TRBV30	TRBJ1-5	TGTGCCTGGAGTGTACCTGTCCGAGATCAGCCCCAGCATTTT	CAWSVPVRDQPQHF
.	many	TRBV28	TRBJ2-3	TGTGCCAGCACCAGGGCAAGCACAGATACGCAGTATTTT	CASTRASTDTQYF
.	many	TRBV12-3/TRBV12-4	TRBJ1-4	TGTGCCAGCGGGCCTGGGCCAACTAATGAAAAACTGTTTTTT	CASGPGPTNEKLFF
.	few	TRBV5-4	TRBJ2-2	TGTGCCAGCGAAAGCCCCGGGACCGGGGAGCTGTTTTTT	CASESPGTGELFF
.	few	TRBV7-2	TRBJ2-5	TGTGCCAGCGGTAGACAGGGAGGGGTAGAGACCCAGTACTTC	CASGRQGGVETQYF
TRBD2	few	TRBV20-1	TRBJ2-3	TGCAGTGCGTGGCGGGAGTCGACAGATACGCAGTATTTT	CSAWRESTDTQYF
.	.	TRBV3-1	TRBJ2-6	TGTGCCAGCAGCCTTTCAGGGATCGGGGCCAACGTCCTGACTTTC	CASSLSGIGANVLTF
.	.	TRBV2	TRBJ2-5	TGTGCCAGCAATCAGTACTTTGACCAAGAGACCCAGTACTTC	CASNQYFDQETQYF
TRBD1	.	TRBV4-1	TRBJ2-7	TGCGCCAGCAGCCCTGGAGGCTACAGGGGCCTCTACGAGCAGTACTTC	CASSPGGYRGLYEQYF
.	few	TRBV6-5	TRBJ2-1	TGTGCCAGCAGTTACTCGACGGGACAATCGGTGAGCAATGAGCAGTTCTTC	CASSYSTGQSVSNEQFF
TRBD1	few	TRBV20-1	TRBJ2-5	TGCAGTGCTAGAGATTTATCGGACAGGGGGCTGGAGACCCAGTACTTC	CSARDLSDRGLETQYF
TRBD1	few	TRBV19	TRBJ2-2	TGTGCCAGTAGAAGGACAGGGGCGAACACCGGGGAGCTGTTTTTT	CASRRTGANTGELFF
.	few	TRBV20-1	TRBJ1-1	TGCAGTGCTAGAGACCCCACAGCGAACACTGAAGCTTTCTTT	CSARDPTANTEAFF
.	many	TRBV7-3	TRBJ2-3	TGTGCCAGCAGCTTAAGTTCGGGCCGTGGGGAGGATACGCAGTATTTT	CASSLSSGRGEDTQYF
.	.	TRBV18	TRBJ2-3	TGTGCCAGCTCAGGGGATGCAGATACGCAGTATTTT	CASSGDADTQYF
TRBD2	many	TRBV6-1	TRBJ2-3	TGTGCCAGCAGTACAGACTCATCTAGCGGGGGCTTACTTACAGATACGCAGTATTTT	CASSTDSSSGGLLTDTQYF
TRBD1	.	TRBV28	TRBJ1-6	TGTGCCAGTCTGACAGGGTCGTGGGGATATGCACCCCTCCACTTT	CASLTGSWGYAPLHF
TRBD1	many	TRBV12-3/TRBV12-4	TRBJ1-1	TGTGCCAGCAGGGAGGGAGACAGGGGGCGCGTAGCTGAAGCTTTCTTT	CASREGDRGRVAEAFF
TRBD1	few	TRBV18	TRBJ2-7	TGTGCCAGCTCACCGGGACAGGGTTCCCACGAGCAGTACTTC	CASSPGQGSHEQYF
TRBD2	few	TRBV12-3/TRBV12-4	TRBJ2-5	TGTGCCAGCAGTTTAAGCGGGAGTTTAAGAGAGACCCAGTACTTC	CASSLSGSLRETQYF
.	few	TRBV5-5	TRBJ2-3	TGTGCCAGCAGTTGGACAACTAGCACAGATACGCAGTATTTT	CASSWTTSTDTQYF
.	few	TRBV7-8	TRBJ2-5	TGTGCCAGCAGCTTCGACGGGGGCACTCGGGAGACCCAGTACTTC	CASSFDGGTRETQYF
.	.	TRBV18	TRBJ1-2	TGTGCCAGCTCACCGCCGCCCGGGGCAATAGGCTACACCTTC	CASSPPPGAIGYTF
.	.	TRBV4-2	TRBJ2-1	TGTGCCAGCAGCCAAGGTGACAGCCCCATCTACAATGAGCAGTTCTTC	CASSQGDSPIYNEQFF
.	few	TRBV5-6	TRBJ2-1	TGTGCCAGCAGCTCTCCAGGGGTGTGGGACAATGAGCAGTTCTTC	CASSSPGVWDNEQFF
.	many	TRBV12-3/TRBV12-4	TRBJ2-7	TGTGCCAGCAGTTTATCTCCAGGAACCTACGAGCAGTACTTC	CASSLSPGTYEQYF
.	.	TRBV6-2/TRBV6-3	TRBJ1-5	TGTGCCAGCAGTTACGCAGGGAGCTTTGTCAATCAGCCCCAGCATTTT	CASSYAGSFVNQPQHF
TRBD1	few	TRBV4-3	TRBJ2-1	TGCGCCAGCAGCCAAGAAGGGACACTCAGGGGGAATGAGCAGTTCTTC	CASSQEGTLRGNEQFF
TRBD2	few	TRBV12-3/TRBV12-4	TRBJ2-2	TGTGCCACCACTATACTAGCGGGGGCCGGGGAGCTGTTTTTT	CATTILAGAGELFF
.	many	TRBV3-1	TRBJ1-1	TGTGCCAGCAGCCAAGATCGATGGAACACTGAAGCTTTCTTT	CASSQDRWNTEAFF
.	few	TRBV12-3/TRBV12-4	TRBJ2-7	TGTGCCAGCAGTTTCGGGGACTCTAGGGGCTACGAGCAGTACTTC	CASSFGDSRGYEQYF
TRBD2	.	TRBV19	TRBJ2-1	TGTGCCAGTAGTATAGTGAGCGGGAGGGCCACCTACAATGAGCAGTTCTTC	CASSIVSGRATYNEQFF
.	few	TRBV20-1	TRBJ2-5	TGCAGTGCTCAACTTATGAGTGCGGGACAAGAGACCCAGTACTTC	CSAQLMSAGQETQYF
TRBD1	many	TRBV4-3	TRBJ2-7	TGCGCCAGCAGCCAAGTTCCCGTGTGGACAGGTCCCCCCTACGAGCAGTACTTC	CASSQVPVWTGPPYEQYF
TRBD2	.	TRBV2	TRBJ2-7	TGTGCCAGCAGTTCCTCGGGCGGGAGAATATACGAGCAGTACTTC	CASSSSGGRIYEQYF
.	many	TRBV7-9	TRBJ2-1	TGTGCCAGCAGCTTAGTGGGACAAGACCTTGATGAGCAGTTCTTC	CASSLVGQDLDEQFF
.	many	TRBV24-1	TRBJ2-7	TGTGCCACCAGTGAGGGTTACGAGCAGTACTTC	CATSEGYEQYF
.	.	TRBV6-1	TRBJ1-2	TGTGCCAGCAGTGACATCTACTATGGCTACACCTTC	CASSDIYYGYTF
TRBD2	.	TRBV30	TRBJ2-7	TGTGCCTGGATAACTAGCGGACTTCCCTACGAGCAGTACTTC	CAWITSGLPYEQYF
.	many	TRBV28	TRBJ2-3	TGTGCCAGCAGTTCTCGAGGGTATACAGATACGCAGTATTTT	CASSSRGYTDTQYF
.	.	TRBV6-1	TRBJ1-2	TGTGCCAGCAGCCGACGGGTTTTTAACTATGGCTACACCTTC	CASSRRVFNYGYTF
TRBD1	many	TRBV10-3	TRBJ2-3	TGTGCCACCCTTGGACAGGGCACAGATACGCAGTATTTT	CATLGQGTDTQYF